The 11 T cell receptor beta chains below all came from one sample that was sequenced in a study of T-cell reconstitution after alpha-beta-depleted transplantation in children. The TCRbeta library was prepared with unique molecular identifiers. TCRdb passed the PCR reads through MiXCR, listing each CDR3 protein once. The sample includes some 590,000 distinct CDR3 sequences, about 10% of them seen just once. The source was PBMCs from the stem cell graft donor, collected from the stem cell graft. These TCRs come from a human donor who donated a stem cell graft to a child with acute myeloid leukemia.

Only a few counts were recorded for this clonotype. The chain has TRBV7-8 and TRBJ2-1; TRBD2 matches at 7 bases. J gave up 9 bases and V 5 bases, and 13 bases lay outside the gene matches. The CDR3 totals 15 residues. Per the germline V gene, CDR1 is SGHVS and CDR2 is FQNEAQ. This CDR3 reads CASSVPGLYGTEQFF. CDR3 nucleotide sequence: TGTGCCAGCAGCGTCCCGGGACTATATGGAACTGAGCAGTTCTTC.

This clonotype showed up many times. The V gene is TRBV7-9, the J gene TRBJ1-1; D might be TRBD1 (6 bases). This CDR3 comprises 14 residues. V lost 3 bases, J lost 3 bases, and 11 bases lay in between. Per the germline V gene, CDR1 is SEHNR and CDR2 is FQNEAQ (reference sequence). The CDR3 DNA is TGTGCCAGCAGCTTCGGGACAAGCTACACTGAAGCTTTCTTT. Translated: CASSFGTSYTEAFF.

The genes are TRBV4-2 and TRBJ2-1; the D is unclear. The CDR3 runs to 15 residues. The ends were cut back, 0 bases at V and 5 bases at J, with 11 bases in the middle. Germline loops: CDR1 LGHNA, CDR2 YNFKEQ. The CDR3 sequence: CASSQDYSLNNEQFF. CDR3 nucleotides: TGTGCCAGCAGCCAAGACTACTCCCTCAACAATGAGCAGTTCTTC.

This clonotype was detected many times. The rearrangement uses TRBV12-3 or TRBV12-4 and TRBJ1-2; D is ambiguous. The CDR3 length is 13 residues. V was shortened by 6 bases and J by 5 bases, with 13 bases between the two germline ends. The CDR3 DNA reads as TGTGCCAGCAGCCCGACGGAGGGTTATGGCTACACCTTC. Protein product: CASSPTEGYGYTF.

This clonotype was counted only a few times. This rearrangement joins TRBV9 to TRBJ2-6; D is ambiguous. V was pared by 0 bases and J by 4 bases, with 8 bases between. This CDR3 has 15 amino acids. Per the germline V gene, CDR1 is SGDLS and CDR2 is YYNGEE. The CDR3 DNA reads as TGTGCCAGCAGCGTAGGAAGTCTGGGGGCCAACGTCCTGACTTTC. This translates into CASSVGSLGANVLTF.

This clonotype was counted a few times. The chain is built from TRBV7-2 and TRBJ2-2, with 8 bases aligning to TRBD2. Germline CDR1 reads SGHTA; CDR2 reads FQGNSA. The CDR3 totals 14 residues. V was pared by 7 bases and J by 4 bases, with 5 bases of the junction left unmatched. The CDR3 loop is CASMSGRVTGELFF. The CDR3 DNA is TGTGCCAGCATGAGCGGGAGAGTCACCGGGGAGCTGTTTTTT.

The chain combines TRBV12-3 or TRBV12-4 with TRBJ2-5; 8 nucleotides align to TRBD1. V dropped 5 bases and J dropped 4; count of bases not matched to a gene: 6. CDR3 length: 14 amino acids. The CDR3 reads CASSLQGAPETQYF. CDR3 nucleotides: TGTGCCAGCAGTCTTCAGGGGGCACCAGAGACCCAGTACTTC.

The sample holds many counts of this clonotype. This sequence joins TRBV20-1 and TRBJ2-1; TRBD2 agrees at 10 bases. The germline V gene encodes CDR1 DFQATT and CDR2 SNEGSKA (reference sequence). CDR3 length equals 13 residues. V dropped 4 bases and J dropped 6; count of bases not matched to a gene: 3. The CDR3 coding sequence is TGCAGTGCTACACTAGCGGGGTTCAATGAGCAGTTCTTC. Protein product: CSATLAGFNEQFF.

This clonotype has more than one count but fewer than ten. V is TRBV6-6 and J is TRBJ2-1, with D tentatively TRBD2 (6 bases). The V end was cut by 0 bases, the J end by 15 bases, with 15 bases between. Germline CDR1 MNHNY, CDR2 SVGAGI (reference sequence). This CDR3 contains 13 residues. The CDR3 sequence: CASSYSARETWFF. The CDR3 coding sequence is TGTGCCAGCAGTTACTCGGCCCGGGAGACATGGTTCTTC.

This clonotype was observed a handful of times. The chain uses TRBV18 and TRBJ2-7; possibly TRBD2 for D (6 bases). This CDR3 contains 16 residues. V lost 3 bases, J lost 3 bases, and 18 bases lay in between. Germline CDR1 is KGHSH and CDR2 is LQKENI. The CDR3 here is CASSPGGSGGNYEQYF. The CDR3 nucleotides are TGTGCCAGCTCACCCGGGGGTAGCGGCGGAAACTACGAGCAGTACTTC.

This clonotype came up a few times. The J gene is TRBJ2-3, the V gene TRBV27, with D perhaps matching TRBD2 (5 bases). V lost 5 bases to trimming and J lost 1 base, with 16 bases between them. Germline lookup yields CDR1 MNHEY and CDR2 SMNVEV (reference sequence). This CDR3 region has 16 residues. The CDR3 bases are TGTGCCAGCAGTCCTACGAGCGGTCTAGGCACAGATACGCAGTATTTT. Protein: CASSPTSGLGTDTQYF.